The sequence of this T cell receptor (beta chain) was determined in a study of shared clonotypes between healthy human individuals. Donors were healthy HIV-negative adults without recently reported acute infections or vaccinations. Sequencing was performed with immunoSEQ multiplex PCR; in TCRdb, only in-frame clones are kept and a portion is missing. The sample contains 450,000 to 550,000 clones, 60% to 85% of which appear only once. The germline V gene has CDR1 WSHSY and CDR2 SAAADI. V was clipped by 6 bases and J by 0 bases; unmatched bases: 11. The CDR3 spans 17 residues. The sequenced material came from PBMCs. The V call is TRBV10-2, the J call TRBJ2-7; 10 bases map to TRBD1. This TCR was recovered from a woman in her thirties or forties in good health. Some clones in this sample may be carry-over from other donors' samples. The CDR3 DNA follows: TGCGCCAGCAGCTCCCCGGCCCGGACAGGGGGCTCCTACGAGCAGTACTTC. Protein: CASSSPARTGGSYEQYF.